The 21 T cell receptor beta chains presented below share a single source sample, sequenced in a study of cytomegalovirus exposure and HLA in healthy donors. Primers for the PCR totalled 60 Vbeta and 13 Jbeta. This table comes from immunoSEQ multiplex PCR, and its TCRdb copy is limited to in-frame clones, with some not included. The data hold 100,000 to 150,000 clones, with around 82% observed a single time. The sequenced material came from PBMCs. These receptors originate from a female donor in good health and CMV-seronegative.

The V and J genes are TRBV28 and TRBJ1-5; D ambiguous. The CDR3 runs to 15 residues. The V end was cut by 2 bases, the J end by 9 bases, with 17 bases between. Germline V gene lookup returns CDR1 MDHEN and CDR2 SYDVKM. The CDR3 loop reads CASSLQSPPTRPQHF. As DNA, the CDR3 is TGTGCCAGCAGTTTACAGTCTCCTCCTACTAGGCCCCAGCATTTT.

The chain couples TRBV30 to TRBJ2-3; 12 bases line up with TRBD2. With 3 bases clipped from V and 2 bases from J, the junction kept 6 bases outside the gene matches. CDR3 length: 16 amino acids. CDR1 GTSNPN and CDR2 SVGIG come from the germline V gene (reference sequence). CDR3 coding DNA: TGTGCCTGGAGCCCGGGACTAGCGGGCCCCACAGATACGCAGTATTTT. Translated, it gives CAWSPGLAGPTDTQYF.

The V call is TRBV6-5, the J call TRBJ2-7; tentative D call: TRBD1 (5 bases). Trimming removed 6 bases at V and 2 bases at J, with 17 bases between. The CDR3 sequence is 15 residues long. The germline V gene encodes CDR1 MNHEY and CDR2 SVGAGI. CDR3 in DNA: TGTGCCAGCAGACCTGACAGCCTCCTGGCCTACGAGCAGTACTTC. It is translated as CASRPDSLLAYEQYF.

This clone was seen a handful of times. V gene TRBV19 combines with J gene TRBJ1-4; D is unresolved. V was cut by 5 bases and J by 1 base, with 11 bases left in between. CDR1 is LNHDA and CDR2 is SQIVND in the germline V gene (reference sequence). The CDR3 runs 15 residues. This CDR3 is CASSSRRVTNEKLFF. CDR3 nucleotides: TGTGCCAGTAGTTCACGACGGGTAACTAATGAAAAACTGTTTTTT.

Concerning this clone itself: At one end the junction does not follow the germline gene, possibly because of a read error. The chain recombines TRBV4-2 with TRBJ2-3; 8 positions agree with TRBD1. The length of the CDR3 is 17 residues. CDR1 and CDR2 from the germline V gene are LGHNA and YNFKEQ. The DNA of the CDR3 is TGTGCCAGCAGCCAAGACCCGACAGGGGCCGGCACGGATACGCAGTATTTT. Translation: CASSQDPTGAGTDTQYF.

This clone was detected only a few times. The V call is TRBV7-2, the J call TRBJ1-5; D not certain. V lost 8 bases, J lost 0 bases, and 14 bases lay in between. Germline CDR1 and CDR2: SGHTA and FQGNSA. This CDR3 comprises 15 residues. The CDR3 DNA follows: TGTGCCAGCCGGGGAGACATCTCTAGCAATCAGCCCCAGCATTTT. Its translation is CASRGDISSNQPQHF.

The chain combines TRBV7-2 with TRBJ2-5; 7 bases are a match to TRBD1. The CDR3 runs 13 residues. Germline CDR1 and CDR2: SGHTA and FQGNSA. Losses at the gene ends were 6 bases for V and 4 bases for J; bases not matched to a gene: 5. The DNA of the CDR3 is TGTGCCAGCAGAAAAGGGACAGTAGAGACCCAGTACTTC. Translating gives CASRKGTVETQYF.

V usage is TRBV5-4 and J usage is TRBJ1-2; 8 bases agree with TRBD1. The germline gives CDR1 SGHNT, CDR2 YYREEE (reference sequence). The CDR3 extends over 15 amino acids. Trimming at V came to 2 bases and at J to 4 bases, leaving 7 bases not matched to a gene. The CDR3 protein is CASSFGQGQRYGYTF. CDR3 DNA sequence: TGTGCCAGCAGCTTCGGACAGGGCCAGCGCTATGGCTACACCTTC.

The chain combines TRBV15 with TRBJ2-2; possible D gene TRBD1, 6 bases. V lost 5 bases and J 6 bases, leaving 13 bases between the germline ends. Germline assignment: CDR1 LNHNV and CDR2 YYDKDF (reference sequence). The CDR3 length is 14 residues. The CDR3 DNA reads as TGTGCCACCAGCTTGGCAGGGGTCCCCGGGGAGCTGTTTTTT. Translation gives CATSLAGVPGELFF.

This clone was observed a handful of times. The chain has TRBV11-1 and TRBJ1-1; 9 bases map to TRBD1. The CDR3 sequence is 16 residues long. The ends lost 5 bases at V and 5 bases at J; junction bases unmatched: 12. CDR1 SGHAT and CDR2 FQDESV come from the germline V gene (reference sequence). The DNA for the CDR3 is TGTGCCAGCAGCAACCCCCTAGGGACAGGGAGGACTGAAGCTTTCTTT. Translated: CASSNPLGTGRTEAFF.

This clone was counted a few times. The chain has TRBV5-1 and TRBJ2-1; D ambiguous. The germline CDR1 and CDR2 sequences are SGHRS and YFSETQ. With 1 base removed from V and 6 bases from J, the gap between germline ends came to 5 bases. The CDR3 covers 12 residues. CDR3 sequence: CASSLQVNEQFF. The CDR3 nucleotides are TGCGCCAGCAGCTTGCAGGTCAATGAGCAGTTCTTC.

The V call is TRBV19, the J call TRBJ2-1, with 7 bases lining up with TRBD2. The junction had 8 bases not matched to a gene; V was cut back by 6 bases and J by 9 bases. The CDR3 consists of 13 residues. Germline V gene data show CDR1 as LNHDA and CDR2 as SQIVND (reference sequence). This chain's CDR3 is CASRLLGGGEQFF. The CDR3 DNA reads TGTGCCAGTAGGCTCCTAGGCGGGGGTGAGCAGTTCTTC.

The rearrangement uses TRBV21-1 and TRBJ1-5. TRBV21-1 is described as a pseudogene. The CDR3 contains 11 residues. The chain's CDR3 is CASRTVDYGLF. CDR3 bases: TGTGCCAGCAGGACGGTGGACTACGGGCTTTTT.

Remarks on this clone: Relative to the germline gene, one junction end is altered; a read error may explain this. The chain joins TRBV28 to TRBJ1-2; tentative D call: TRBD1 (5 bases). CDR1 is MDHEN and CDR2 is SYDVKM in the germline V gene. The CDR3 consists of 14 residues. CDR3 bases: TGTGCCAGCAGTTTGGGGACTTCCCGCTATGGCTACGCCTTC. Its protein is CASSLGTSRYGYAF.

The chain couples TRBV4-2 to TRBJ2-1; TRBD2 matches 7 bases. Germline loops: CDR1 LGHNA, CDR2 YNFKEQ. V trimming: 1 base; J trimming: 4 bases; junction bases outside the gene matches: 4. This CDR3 has 15 residues. In DNA, the CDR3 is TGTGCCAGCAGCCAAGGGGGAGGGGAGTACAATGAGCAGTTCTTC. It yields the protein CASSQGGGEYNEQFF.

The V and J genes are TRBV4-2 and TRBJ1-2; possibly TRBD1 for D (6 bases). The CDR3 runs 13 residues. Germline CDR1 and CDR2: LGHNA and YNFKEQ. Deletions cut 0 bases from V and 8 bases from J, with 10 bases between. CDR3 bases: TGTGCCAGCAGCCAAGACAGGGGCGGCGGCTACACCTTC. Translating it yields CASSQDRGGGYTF.

V usage is TRBV7-9 and J usage is TRBJ1-1, with D unresolved. Trimming removed 3 bases from V and 0 bases from J, with 8 bases in between. Germline CDR1 is SEHNR and CDR2 is FQNEAQ (reference sequence). The CDR3 totals 14 residues. The CDR3 region has the DNA TGTGCCAGCAGCTTGGACGGGATGAACACTGAAGCTTTCTTT. Protein product: CASSLDGMNTEAFF.

V usage is TRBV19 and J usage is TRBJ2-1, with a possible D match to TRBD1 (7 bases). The CDR3 sequence is 14 residues long. Germline values: CDR1 LNHDA, CDR2 SQIVND (reference sequence). Trimming took off 6 bases at V and 6 bases at J, with 15 bases between the two ends. The CDR3, as DNA: TGTGCCAGTAGGGAGACAGGGAGGCCCAATGAGCAGTTCTTC. Residues: CASRETGRPNEQFF.

This rearrangement joins TRBV5-4 to TRBJ2-2; TRBD2 agrees at 13 bases. Germline V lookup: CDR1 SGHNT, CDR2 YYREEE (reference sequence). Unmatched junction bases numbered 4, after V lost 3 bases and J lost 2 bases. The CDR3 covers 17 residues. The CDR3 spells CASSWTSGGANTGELFF. CDR3 bases: TGTGCCAGCAGCTGGACTAGCGGGGGAGCAAACACCGGGGAGCTGTTTTTT.

This clone was counted a single time. The rearrangement uses TRBV7-9 and TRBJ1-2; maybe TRBD1 (5 bases). Germline CDR1 reads SEHNR; CDR2 reads FQNEAQ (reference sequence). Trimming took off 5 bases at V and 2 bases at J, with 6 bases between the two ends. The CDR3 extends over 12 amino acids. The CDR3, as DNA: TGTGCCAGCAGCGGACAAAACTATGGCTACACCTTC. Translated: CASSGQNYGYTF.

This chain uses TRBV11-2 with TRBJ1-2; TRBD1 aligns across 8 bases. The CDR3 loop spans 19 amino acids. The V gene's germline CDR1 is SGHAT and CDR2 FQNNGV. V was clipped by 1 base and J by 0 bases; unmatched bases: 13. The CDR3, as DNA: TGTGCCAGCAGCTTAGGGGTCAGGGGGCGGCGAGCTACTAACTATGGCTACACCTTC. As protein: CASSLGVRGRRATNYGYTF.